This paragraph reports one T cell receptor beta chain. Within the sample, other DNA sequences also encode this same CDR3. V lost 0 bases and J 0 bases, leaving 12 bases between the germline ends. CDR1 and CDR2 from the germline V gene are SGDLS and YYNGEE. This CDR3 comprises 16 residues. This entry belongs to a study of OX40 agonist ivuxolimab in advanced cancers. Assay used: immunoSEQ multiplex PCR; TCRdb lists only in-frame clones, some missing. In the table there are under 20,000 clones, approximately 80% of which are singletons. The specimen comprised CD4+ or CD8+ T cells sorted from blood, sampled in a trial of the OX40 agonist ivuxolimab. The chain has TRBV9 and TRBJ1-2, with no clear D. The sequence was collected from an adult with an advanced solid tumor such as melanoma, head and neck, liver or kidney cancer. CDR3 protein: CASSVATPGPNYGYTF. CDR3 in DNA: TGTGCCAGCAGCGTAGCCACACCCGGGCCTAACTATGGCTACACCTTC.